What follows is one T cell receptor (beta chain) and its context. This sample is drawn from a study of T cells in localized non-small cell lung cancer. Germline CDR1 and CDR2: SGDLS and YYNGEE. The CDR3 length is 15 residues. With 2 bases clipped from V and 10 bases from J, the junction kept 8 bases outside the gene matches. The repertoire was sequenced with immunoSEQ multiplex PCR; TCRdb's copy has only in-frame clones and lacks some. In the table there are about 79,000 clones, around nine tenths of which are singletons. The clonotype comes from a woman aged 40-75 years with stage I squamous cell lung carcinoma. The gene calls are TRBV9 and TRBJ1-6; TRBD1 matches at 8 bases. Sequenced material: peripheral blood, taken before any cancer treatment. The CDR3 sequence: CASSVGQGSWSPLHF. CDR3 nucleotides: TGTGCCAGCAGCGTTGGACAGGGATCTTGGTCACCCCTCCACTTT.